A single sample gave rise to the 23 T cell receptor beta chains below, sequenced in a study of low-dose radiotherapy and immunotherapy resistance in tumors. As for time point: before trial treatment. Primers targeting TRAV and TRBV primed first-strand cDNA, covering alpha and beta chains. Using a constant-region primer together with a V-primer adapter, TCRs were subjected to roughly 20 PCR cycles of amplification. TCRdb analysed the reads with MiXCR anew, one entry per CDR3 protein. Of tens of thousands of distinct CDR3 sequences listed, more than 8% are singletons. Sequencing used PBMCs, obtained before treatment. The receptors come from a male donor with prostate cancer.

In this sample, this clonotype turned up many times. The chain is built from TRBV9 and TRBJ2-7, with D tentatively TRBD2 (5 bases). The germline V and J ends were trimmed by 4 bases and 7 bases, with 9 bases remaining between them. Germline CDR1 and CDR2: SGDLS and YYNGEE. This CDR3 comprises 11 residues. The CDR3 region is CASSSGREQYF. Written as DNA, the CDR3 is TGTGCCAGCAGCAGCGGACGGGAGCAGTACTTC.

This clonotype was counted many times. This chain uses TRBV7-2 with TRBJ2-1; D is possibly TRBD2 (6 bases). The V gene's germline CDR1 is SGHTA and CDR2 FQGNSA. Trimming shortened V by 2 bases and J by 2 bases, and 10 bases separated the two germline ends. The CDR3 is 15 residues long. CDR3 in amino acids: CASSLLVAAYNEQFF. The CDR3 bases are TGTGCCAGCAGCTTATTAGTAGCGGCCTACAATGAGCAGTTCTTC.

This chain joins TRBV28 and TRBJ2-7; D is perhaps TRBD1 (6 bases). Germline CDR1 and CDR2: MDHEN and SYDVKM. The V end lost 3 bases, the J end lost 2 bases, and 11 bases lay between the germline ends. The CDR3 consists of 14 residues. The CDR3 protein is CASSLGAGAYEQYF. The DNA for the CDR3 is TGTGCCAGCAGTTTGGGGGCAGGCGCCTACGAGCAGTACTTC.

The chain combines TRBV5-1 with TRBJ2-5; 11 positions match TRBD2. The CDR3 is made up of 17 amino acids. V shed 0 bases, J shed 2 bases, and the junction held 6 bases outside the gene matches. Germline CDR1 is SGHRS and CDR2 is YFSETQ. DNA for the CDR3: TGCGCCAGCAGCTTGGCGTTAGCGGGAGGGCCGCAAGAGACCCAGTACTTC. It translates to CASSLALAGGPQETQYF.

This clonotype was found many times. The V gene is TRBV27, the J gene TRBJ2-7, with TRBD2 matching over 9 bases. The J segment lost 5 bases and the V segment lost 6 bases, leaving 17 bases of the junction unmatched. Germline CDR1 and CDR2: MNHEY and SMNVEV (reference sequence). This CDR3 has 17 residues. The CDR3 region is CASRRAGGVPTWNEQYF. The CDR3, as DNA: TGTGCCAGCAGGAGGGCGGGAGGGGTACCCACATGGAACGAGCAGTACTTC.

Concerning this clonotype itself: A single base is all that separates this from a far larger clone, so a read error is likely. The genes are TRBV11-2 and TRBJ2-7; 10 bases are shared with TRBD1. V lost 6 bases to trimming and J lost 7 bases; unmatched junction nucleotides: 15. This CDR3 is built from 16 residues. CDR1 and CDR2 from the germline V gene are SGHAT and FQNNGV. Here the CDR3 DNA reads TGTGCCAGCAGTGGGGCCCGGGACAGGGGTAAGAATGAGCAGTACTTC. Translating it yields CASSGARDRGKNEQYF.

In its sample, this clonotype was seen many times. The V gene is TRBV2, the J gene TRBJ2-1; the match to TRBD2 covers 13 bases. This CDR3 spans 16 amino acids. Germline-derived CDR1 and CDR2 are SNHLY and FYNNEI. V trimming: 5 bases; J trimming: 6 bases; junction bases outside the gene matches: 7. CDR3 DNA: TGTGCCAGCAGTCGTCTCACTAGCGGGAGGGGCAATGAGCAGTTCTTC. Protein: CASSRLTSGRGNEQFF.

This clonotype was seen ten or more times. The chain uses TRBV7-2 and TRBJ1-5; D may be TRBD1 (6 bases). This CDR3 comprises 16 residues. Germline V CDR1 and CDR2: SGHTA, FQGNSA. V was shortened by 2 bases and J by 1 base, with 12 bases between the two germline ends. The CDR3: CASSLFGDNSNQPQHF. The CDR3 region has the DNA TGTGCCAGCAGCTTATTCGGGGACAACAGCAATCAGCCCCAGCATTTT.

The V and J genes are TRBV6-8 and TRBJ2-1; 8 bases map to TRBD2. CDR3 size: 13 residues. Germline values: CDR1 MNHGY, CDR2 SAAAGT. J gave up 8 bases and V 5 bases, and 5 bases lay outside the gene matches. The CDR3 sequence is CASSREGQYEQFF. Here the CDR3 DNA reads TGTGCCAGCAGTCGGGAGGGCCAGTATGAGCAGTTCTTC.

This clonotype was detected many times. For the CDR3, the DNA is TGTGCCAGCAGCCCCTTCGGGAGTTCTCCCTACGAGCAGTACTTC. Its protein is CASSPFGSSPYEQYF. The genes are TRBV12-3 or TRBV12-4 and TRBJ2-7; the D gene is possibly TRBD2 (6 bases). This CDR3 comprises 15 residues. The V and J ends lost 6 bases and 2 bases respectively, with 17 bases between them.

V usage is TRBV29-1 and J usage is TRBJ2-5, with 12 bases matching TRBD2. Losses at the gene ends were 1 base for V and 5 bases for J; bases not matched to a gene: 8. The germline CDR1 and CDR2 sequences are SQVTM and ANQGSEA. The CDR3 is 16 amino acids. CDR3 coding DNA: TGCAGCGTTGAAGGGTCTAGCGGGAGGGTATGGGAGACCCAGTACTTC. Translated: CSVEGSSGRVWETQYF.

This clonotype was picked up many times. The chain combines TRBV20-1 with TRBJ1-2; possibly TRBD1 for D (5 bases). This CDR3 has 13 residues. V gave up 7 bases and J gave up 3 bases, with 15 bases separating them. CDR1 is DFQATT and CDR2 is SNEGSKA in the germline V gene (reference sequence). This chain's CDR3 is CSGGKGLDYGYTF. The CDR3 nucleotides read TGCAGTGGGGGGAAGGGTCTTGACTATGGCTACACCTTC.

This clonotype was seen at least ten times. This sequence joins TRBV20-1 and TRBJ2-2; TRBD2 agrees at 7 bases. Germline loops: CDR1 DFQATT, CDR2 SNEGSKA (reference sequence). Trimming cost V 1 base and J 1 base; bases outside gene matches: 9. This CDR3 has 17 residues. CDR3 nucleotides: TGCAGTGCTAGAGGTCGGGGGGTGAGCGGGAACACCGGGGAGCTGTTTTTT. Its protein product is CSARGRGVSGNTGELFF.

This clonotype was picked up many times. The V gene is TRBV6-6, the J gene TRBJ2-2; the D is unclear. The V and J ends lost 5 bases and 6 bases respectively, with 10 bases between them. The CDR3 is made up of 13 amino acids. From germline, CDR1 is MNHNY and CDR2 SVGAGI (reference sequence). In nucleotides, the CDR3 is TGTGCCAGCAGTACCGGCCCGTCCGGGGAGCTGTTTTTT. Translation gives CASSTGPSGELFF.

This clonotype was found many times. The J gene is TRBJ1-1, the V gene TRBV28, with D tentatively TRBD1 (5 bases). Germline V lookup: CDR1 MDHEN, CDR2 SYDVKM. The CDR3 runs 15 residues. V shed 3 bases and J shed 2 bases, with 13 bases lying between them. The chain's CDR3 is CASSFRSGPNTEAFF. The CDR3 DNA follows: TGTGCCAGCAGTTTCAGATCGGGACCTAACACTGAAGCTTTCTTT.

This clonotype was counted ten times or more. The gene calls are TRBV27 and TRBJ1-2, with D tentatively TRBD1 (6 bases). The CDR3 loop spans 13 amino acids. V was cut by 5 bases and J by 5 bases, with 12 bases left in between. Germline values: CDR1 MNHEY, CDR2 SMNVEV (reference sequence). The CDR3 nucleotides read TGTGCCAGCAGTCTGGGCAGGGGATATGGCTACACCTTC. This sequence encodes CASSLGRGYGYTF.

The table lists this clonotype with many counts. This chain connects TRBV4-1 to TRBJ1-4; D ambiguous. Germline V CDR1 and CDR2: MGHRA, YSYEKL. Trimming left V 1 base short and J 7 bases short, with 7 bases between. The CDR3 has 13 residues. CDR3 sequence reads: CASSQVVSEKLFF. CDR3 nucleotide sequence: TGCGCCAGCAGCCAAGTCGTCAGTGAAAAACTGTTTTTT.

Many counts were recorded for this clonotype. The V and J genes are TRBV27 and TRBJ2-6; D gene uncertain. The CDR3 contains 14 residues. Deletions cut 7 bases from V and 0 bases from J, with 7 bases between. Germline CDR1 and CDR2: MNHEY and SMNVEV (reference sequence). CDR3 DNA: TGTGCCAGCACCCAGATCTCTGGGGCCAACGTCCTGACTTTC. This sequence encodes CASTQISGANVLTF.

In this sample, this clonotype turned up many times. The chain has TRBV19 and TRBJ2-1; a possible D gene is TRBD2 (5 bases). The CDR3 contains 14 residues. The germline V and J ends were trimmed by 8 bases and 2 bases, with 13 bases remaining between them. Germline-derived CDR1 and CDR2 are LNHDA and SQIVND (reference sequence). The CDR3 here is CASRVSETYNEQFF. CDR3 bases: TGTGCCAGTCGAGTTAGCGAGACCTACAATGAGCAGTTCTTC.

This clonotype has at least ten counts. The chain joins TRBV7-2 to TRBJ2-7; D may be TRBD2 (5 bases). Germline V gene sequence: CDR1 SGHTA, CDR2 FQGNSA. The CDR3 is 14 residues long. V dropped 4 bases and J dropped 0 bases, with 10 bases sitting between them. The chain's CDR3 is CASSSSGSSYEQYF. DNA for the CDR3: TGTGCCAGCAGCTCGAGCGGTTCCTCCTACGAGCAGTACTTC.

This clonotype was observed at least ten times. The V call is TRBV6-1, the J call TRBJ2-1; possible D gene TRBD1, 6 bases. V was clipped by 7 bases and J by 0 bases, with 16 bases between them. Germline V lookup: CDR1 MNHNS, CDR2 SASEGT. The CDR3 sequence is 16 residues long. For the CDR3, the DNA is TGTGCCAGCATACTACAGGGCCTGAACTCCTACAATGAGCAGTTCTTC. Encoded protein: CASILQGLNSYNEQFF.

This clonotype was detected only a few times. The genes are TRBV19 and TRBJ1-1, with 7 bases identical to TRBD1. Germline CDR1 and CDR2: LNHDA and SQIVND (reference sequence). The CDR3 is 16 amino acids. Germline trimming cut 6 bases from V and 8 bases from J; bases unmatched to any gene: 18. The CDR3 spells CASSYTSGTAVGEAFF. The CDR3 DNA reads as TGTGCCAGTAGCTACACATCCGGGACAGCAGTCGGCGAAGCTTTCTTT. Supplemented by reference TRBV19 and TRBJ1-1, the full variable domain reads DGGITQSPKYLFRKEGQNVTLSCEQNLNHDAMYWYRQDPGQGLRLIYYSQIVNDFQKGDIAEGYSVSREKKESFPLTVTSAQKNPTAFYLCASSYTSGTAVGEAFFGQGTRLTVV.

This clonotype was detected many times. The chain couples TRBV12-3 or TRBV12-4 to TRBJ2-7, with a possible D match to TRBD2 (5 bases). The CDR3 sequence is 12 residues long. The V end was cut by 4 bases, the J end by 7 bases, with 11 bases between. The CDR3 here is CASSSIANEQYF. The CDR3 DNA follows: TGTGCCAGCAGTTCAATAGCGAATGAGCAGTACTTC.